This TCR beta chain derives from a study of T-cell memory formation after mild COVID-19. Looked up from germline, CDR1 is SGHTA and CDR2 is FQGNSA. Trimming at V came to 2 bases and at J to 4 bases, leaving 6 bases not matched to a gene. This CDR3 has 15 amino acids. Amplification by 5'RACE using constant-segment primers produced TCR alpha and TCR beta cDNA libraries that carried sample barcodes and UMIs. TCRdb re-called the 5' RACE reads with MiXCR, one entry per CDR3 protein. The repertoire holds 90,000 to 130,000 distinct CDR3 sequences, with roughly a sixth as singletons. The chain recombines TRBV7-2 with TRBJ1-2, with TRBD1 identical over 8 bases. This receptor was identified in a man between 18 and 29 years old who had mild COVID-19 (a few samples of this study predate the infection). Cell type and time point are not known. The specimen sequenced was PBMCs or a T cell subset sorted from them (not recorded which). CDR3 in amino acids: CASSLRTGNGYGYTF. The CDR3 bases are TGTGCCAGCAGCTTAAGGACAGGGAACGGCTATGGCTACACCTTC. Drawing the rest from reference TRBV7-2 and TRBJ1-2, the complete variable domain is GAGVSQSPSNKVTEKGKDVELRCDPISGHTALYWYRQSLGQGLEFLIYFQGNSAPDKSGLPSDRFSAERTGGSVSTLTIQRTQQEDSAVYLCASSLRTGNGYGYTFGSGTRLTVV.